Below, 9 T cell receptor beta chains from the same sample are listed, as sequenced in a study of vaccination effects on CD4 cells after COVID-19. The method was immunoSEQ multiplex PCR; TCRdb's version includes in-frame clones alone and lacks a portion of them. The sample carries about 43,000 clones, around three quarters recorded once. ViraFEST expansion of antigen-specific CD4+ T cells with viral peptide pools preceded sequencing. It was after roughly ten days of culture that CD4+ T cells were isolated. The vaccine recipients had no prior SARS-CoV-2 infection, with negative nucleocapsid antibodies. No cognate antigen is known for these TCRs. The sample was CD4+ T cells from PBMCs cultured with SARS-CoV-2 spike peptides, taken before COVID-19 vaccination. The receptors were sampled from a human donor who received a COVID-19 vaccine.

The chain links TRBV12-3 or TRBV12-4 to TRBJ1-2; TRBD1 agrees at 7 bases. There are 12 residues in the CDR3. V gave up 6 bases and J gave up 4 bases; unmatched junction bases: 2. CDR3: CASRSGGYGYTF. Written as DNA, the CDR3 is TGTGCCAGCAGGTCAGGGGGCTATGGCTACACCTTC.

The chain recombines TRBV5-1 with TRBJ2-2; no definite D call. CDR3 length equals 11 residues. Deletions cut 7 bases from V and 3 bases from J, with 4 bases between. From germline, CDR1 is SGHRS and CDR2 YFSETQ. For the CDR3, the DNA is TGCGCCAGCGCGGACACCGGGGAGCTGTTTTTT. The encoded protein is CASADTGELFF.

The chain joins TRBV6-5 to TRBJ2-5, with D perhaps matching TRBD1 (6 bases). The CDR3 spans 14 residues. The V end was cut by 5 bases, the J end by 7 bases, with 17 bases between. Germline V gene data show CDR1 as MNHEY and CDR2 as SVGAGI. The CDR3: CASSHGLRGGTQYF. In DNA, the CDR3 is TGTGCCAGCAGTCATGGACTCCGAGGGGGGACCCAGTACTTC.

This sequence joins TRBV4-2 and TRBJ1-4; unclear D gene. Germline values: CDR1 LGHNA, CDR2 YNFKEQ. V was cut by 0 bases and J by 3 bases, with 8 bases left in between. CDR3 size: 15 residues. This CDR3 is CASSQEWSPNEKLFF. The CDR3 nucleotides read TGTGCCAGCAGCCAAGAGTGGAGTCCTAATGAAAAACTGTTTTTT.

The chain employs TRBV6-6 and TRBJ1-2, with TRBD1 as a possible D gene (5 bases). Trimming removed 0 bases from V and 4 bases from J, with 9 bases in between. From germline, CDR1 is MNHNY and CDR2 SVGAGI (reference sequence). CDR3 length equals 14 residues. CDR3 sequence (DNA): TGTGCCAGCAGTTACTCTCAGGGTCCCTATGGCTACACCTTC. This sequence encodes CASSYSQGPYGYTF.

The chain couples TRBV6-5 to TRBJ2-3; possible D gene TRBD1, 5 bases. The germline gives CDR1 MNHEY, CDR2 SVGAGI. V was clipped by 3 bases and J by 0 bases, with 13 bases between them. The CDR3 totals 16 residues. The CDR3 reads CASSYLKGQSTDTQYF. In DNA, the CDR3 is TGTGCCAGCAGTTATCTTAAGGGGCAAAGCACAGATACGCAGTATTTT.

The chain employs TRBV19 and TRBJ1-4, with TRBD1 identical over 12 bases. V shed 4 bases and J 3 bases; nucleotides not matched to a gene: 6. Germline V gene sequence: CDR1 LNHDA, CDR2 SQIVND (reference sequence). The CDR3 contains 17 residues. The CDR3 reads CASSNRDRGQANEKLFF. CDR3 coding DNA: TGTGCCAGTAGTAACCGGGACAGGGGGCAAGCTAATGAAAAACTGTTTTTT.

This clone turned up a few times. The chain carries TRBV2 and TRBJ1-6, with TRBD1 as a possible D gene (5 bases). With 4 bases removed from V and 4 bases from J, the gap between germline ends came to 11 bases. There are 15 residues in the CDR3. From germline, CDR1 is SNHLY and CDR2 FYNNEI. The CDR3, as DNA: TGTGCCAGCAGTGCCGGGGACGGATATAATTCACCCCTCCACTTT. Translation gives CASSAGDGYNSPLHF.

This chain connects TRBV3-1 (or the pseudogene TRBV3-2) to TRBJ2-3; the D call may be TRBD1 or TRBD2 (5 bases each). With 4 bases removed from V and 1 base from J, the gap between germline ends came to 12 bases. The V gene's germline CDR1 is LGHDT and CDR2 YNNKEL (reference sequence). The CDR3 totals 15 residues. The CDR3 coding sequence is TGTGCCAGCAGCCCAGGGACCGAAGGCACAGATACGCAGTATTTT. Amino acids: CASSPGTEGTDTQYF.